This T cell receptor beta chain was identified in a study of identical twins (dated by TCRdb to 2016 to 2017). Study-level background: TCR alpha and beta repertoires from monozygotic twins, unrelated adults of various ages and cord blood were deep-sequenced to test whether fetal clonotypes persist. To rule out contamination, replicate twin experiments were performed at different times with different library preparation protocols.

Every donor in the study was a healthy Caucasian. The twin cohort comprised three pairs of female monozygotic twins, all aged about 18 to 29 years. Using Miltenyi CD45RO+ enrichment and human naive T-cell isolation kits, memory (CD45RO+) and naive T cells were isolated from PBMC. Many counts were recorded for this clonotype. There is no known antigen for this receptor. No much larger clone exists at a distance of one base, and base qualities are not known. Paper-wide results and their limitations: A weaker excess of twin sharing was found in beta out-of-frame sequences because the signal-to-noise ratio was lowered by fewer shared sequences. Conclusions relied on cross-sectional statistical analysis, since the same donors could not be followed over many years. Abundant cord blood beta clonotypes had fewer insertions, young adult naive repertoires showed a similar but weaker trend, and memory repertoires showed no such trend. Recombination models systematically underestimated out-of-frame TCR alpha sharing in monozygotic twins but agreed with sharing between unrelated individuals. Out-of-frame TCR alpha sequences shared between twins showed an excess of low generation-probability sequences compared with coincidental sharing between unrelated individuals. Zero-insertion analyses could be partly confounded by invariant T cells such as MAIT and iNKT, though diverse VJ usage argued against such confounding for most clonotypes.

The CDR3 spans 12 residues, from the cysteine through the phenylalanine. The kept DNA is CDR3 alone, 36 bases in frame from the first base. Trimming takes 8 bases from V and 2 bases from J, and the germline ends sit 9 bases apart. The germline V gene supplies CDR1 SNHLY and CDR2 FYNNEI. Preparation of the library involved 5' RACE. Data came from an Illumina HiSeq 2000. Template switching added a universal primer binding site, and the final cDNA carried a unique molecular identifier that allowed TCR cDNA molecules to be counted accurately. Specific primers in the conserved constant-segment region were used to synthesize first-strand cDNA for the TCR alpha and beta chains. To control for contamination, every cDNA library was double barcoded, receiving both a SMART-Mk sample barcode and Illumina barcodes. TruSeq adapter sequences along with Illumina sample barcodes were introduced in two successive PCR steps. TCR alpha and beta cDNA libraries were sequenced on the Illumina HiSeq platform with custom primers. Under the source paper's analysis protocol: MiGEC processed the raw reads to extract unique molecular identifiers, while MiXCR was used to determine the CDR3 positions. Recombination models were inferred per individual with the repgenHMM and IGoR tools using an EM algorithm. Shared clonotype analysis was performed with the tcR package in R, normalizing sharing by the product of cloneset sizes. To study raw recombination free of thymic and clonal selection effects, out-of-frame nonproductive sequences were analyzed. In-frame beta chains were kept once TCRdb had trimmed the public reads at Q25 with fastp and called clones with MiXCR. Duplicate CDR3 protein sequences are folded into a single record with the most common DNA and genes. The V and J calls, along with clone size, are taken from TCRdb and not from the paper's own processing. The sample table contains under 250,000 distinct CDR3 sequences; only one count was recorded for roughly 13% of them. Of the sample, about 4% falls within the top ten clones.

Another study also made use of these data, one on yellow fever vaccine responses in identical twins. The second study, in turn, reports: The authors reported that the T cell response to vaccination in identical twins appeared partly convergent and partly personalized. In identical twins, the study followed T cell clones that responded to the vaccine with precision.

Source material: memory (CD45RO+) T cells sorted from blood. What this sample's cell subset or site label stands for: CD45RO+ enriched T cells. The TCR comes from a woman aged 18-35 years in good health. The chain was built from TRBV2 and TRBJ2-5; matching of 5 bases hints at TRBD1 as the D gene. The base sequence is TGTGCCAGCCTGCAGGGTCAAGAGACCCAGTACTTC. This sequence encodes CASLQGQETQYF.